Each of the 25 T cell receptor beta chains below was sequenced from the same sample in a study of blood T cell repertoires in COVID-19. The protocol was immunoSEQ multiplex PCR, while the TCRdb copy is restricted to in-frame clones and leaves out a portion. The sample has 150,000 to 200,000 clones, approximately 80% seen once; the top ten hold about 6%. Sequenced input: PBMCs or T cells enriched from blood (not recorded which). The receptors stem from a man aged 35-49 years who had recovered from COVID-19.

The chain couples TRBV4-2 to TRBJ1-1, with D possibly matching TRBD1 (6 bases). The CDR3 length is 14 residues. In germline, CDR1 is LGHNA, CDR2 YNFKEQ. V dropped 2 bases and J dropped 1 base, with 8 bases sitting between them. CDR3 amino acids: CASSQLGQNTEAFF. CDR3 nucleotide sequence: TGTGCCAGCAGCCAATTGGGACAGAACACTGAAGCTTTCTTT.

The V call is TRBV28, the J call TRBJ2-4; the D gene is possibly TRBD1 (5 bases). There are 16 residues in the CDR3. Germline lookup yields CDR1 MDHEN and CDR2 SYDVKM. V lost 6 bases and J 0 bases, leaving 15 bases between the germline ends. CDR3 amino acids: CASSTGQPVAKNIQYF. CDR3 nucleotide sequence: TGTGCCAGCAGCACCGGACAACCAGTAGCCAAAAACATTCAGTACTTC.

The V and J genes are TRBV18 and TRBJ1-5, with no clear D. Germline V lookup: CDR1 KGHSH, CDR2 LQKENI. This CDR3 contains 15 residues. Trimming took 2 bases from V and 5 from J, leaving 13 bases between them. This CDR3 reads CASSPGQDGYQPQHF. The CDR3 DNA sequence: TGTGCCAGCTCACCAGGGCAGGATGGGTATCAGCCCCAGCATTTT.

The V and J genes are TRBV29-1 and TRBJ2-2; D is unclear. This CDR3 is 14 amino acids long. Trimming took 4 bases from V and 1 from J, leaving 10 bases between them. Germline CDR1 reads SQVTM; CDR2 reads ANQGSEA. The CDR3 reads CSVVWPQNTGELFF. The CDR3 bases are TGCAGCGTTGTCTGGCCCCAGAACACCGGGGAGCTGTTTTTT.

This clone has a handful of counts. Different DNA sequences within this sample yield the same CDR3. The J gene is TRBJ2-2, the V gene TRBV13; TRBD1 matches 10 bases. Per germline, CDR1 PRHDT and CDR2 FYEKMQ (reference sequence). CDR3 length equals 16 residues. With 3 bases clipped from V and 5 bases from J, the junction kept 6 bases outside the gene matches. CDR3 sequence reads: CASSLWTGGKTGELFF. In DNA form, the CDR3 reads TGTGCCAGCAGCTTGTGGACAGGGGGGAAAACCGGGGAGCTGTTTTTT.

This clone occurred a few times. At one boundary the junction diverges from the germline segment, which might be a read error. The chain has TRBV7-2 and TRBJ2-1; 8 bases are shared with TRBD2. Germline CDR1 reads SGHTA; CDR2 reads FQGNSA. This CDR3 spans 13 amino acids. This CDR3 is CASSVSGTRSGVF. The CDR3 nucleotides read TGTGCCAGCAGCGTCTCCGGGACTAGAAGCGGGGTCTTC.

As to this clone: A read error may produce the germline difference seen at one junction end. The chain is built from TRBV2 and TRBJ1-2; 9 positions agree with TRBD1. This CDR3 comprises 16 residues. Germline values: CDR1 SNHLY, CDR2 FYNNEI. CDR3 amino acids: CASREGKGTGYYGYTF. For the CDR3, the DNA is TGTGCCAGCAGGGAAGGGAAAGGGACAGGGTACTATGGCTACACCTTC. The full variable domain, its missing parts supplied by reference TRBV2 and TRBJ1-2, is EPEVTQTPSHQVTQMGQEVILRCVPISNHLYFYWYRQILGQKVEFLVSFYNNEISEKSEIFDDQFSVERPDGSNFTLKIRSTKLEDSAMYFCASREGKGTGYYGYTFGSGTRLTVV.

CDR3 region: CASSPFEGRSGYTF. In DNA form, the CDR3 reads TGTGCCAGCTCACCCTTCGAGGGGAGGTCTGGCTACACCTTC. This chain joins TRBV18 and TRBJ1-2, with D perhaps matching TRBD1 (5 bases). CDR1 KGHSH and CDR2 LQKENI come from the germline V gene. V lost 3 bases to trimming and J lost 7 bases, with 15 bases between them. CDR3 length: 14 amino acids.

The rearrangement links TRBV11-2 to TRBJ1-1, with D tentatively TRBD1 (5 bases). V was clipped by 4 bases and J by 2 bases, with 17 bases between them. The CDR3 covers 16 residues. Germline CDR1 is SGHAT and CDR2 is FQNNGV. CDR3 amino acids: CASSSGLGGINTEAFF. CDR3 bases: TGTGCCAGCAGCTCCGGACTGGGGGGGATAAACACTGAAGCTTTCTTT.

The rearrangement joins TRBV2 to TRBJ1-5; D not resolved. Germline values: CDR1 SNHLY, CDR2 FYNNEI. The CDR3 extends over 15 amino acids. The V gene lost 6 bases and the J gene lost 1 base, with 13 bases spanning the gap. CDR3 region: CASSWTLRSNQPQHF. The DNA for the CDR3 is TGTGCCAGCAGCTGGACTTTGCGGAGCAATCAGCCCCAGCATTTT.

The genes are TRBV30 and TRBJ2-1, with D perhaps matching TRBD2 (7 bases). Trimming left V 2 bases short and J 5 bases short, with 13 bases between. The CDR3 extends over 14 amino acids. Germline CDR1 GTSNPN, CDR2 SVGIG (reference sequence). The CDR3 is CAWSLGGVNNEQFF. As DNA, the CDR3 is TGTGCCTGGAGTCTAGGGGGGGTTAACAATGAGCAGTTCTTC.

V usage is TRBV10-3 and J usage is TRBJ2-7, with TRBD1 matching over 11 bases. The CDR3 is 12 residues long. The germline CDR1 and CDR2 sequences are ENHRY and SYGVKD. Trimming removed 6 bases from V and 6 bases from J; junction bases left unmatched: 1. This CDR3 reads CAIRGQGAEQYV. CDR3 coding DNA: TGTGCCATCAGAGGACAGGGGGCCGAGCAGTACGTC.

V gene TRBV5-5 combines with J gene TRBJ1-3; the D gene is possibly TRBD1 (5 bases). This CDR3 spans 15 amino acids. The germline V and J ends were trimmed by 1 base and 0 bases, with 8 bases remaining between them. Germline V gives CDR1 SGHKS, CDR2 YYEKEE (reference sequence). CDR3 bases: TGTGCCAGCAGCTTGTTGGGACTCTCTGGAAACACCATATATTTT. The encoded protein is CASSLLGLSGNTIYF. The entire variable domain, with the rest obtained from reference TRBV5-5 and TRBJ1-3, is as follows: DAGVTQSPTHLIKTRGQQVTLRCSPISGHKSVSWYQQVLGQGPQFIFQYYEKEERGRGNFPDRFSARQFPNYSSELNVNALLLGDSALYLCASSLLGLSGNTIYFGEGSWLTVV.

The chain links TRBV10-3 to TRBJ2-2, with TRBD2 matching 9 bases. V was pared by 10 bases and J by 4 bases, with 10 bases of the junction left unmatched. Per germline, CDR1 ENHRY and CDR2 SYGVKD. This CDR3 spans 15 amino acids. CDR3 nucleotide sequence: TGTGCCAGCTGGGCCAGCGGGGGGATCACCGGGGAGCTGTTTTTT. Translating gives CASWASGGITGELFF.

V and J are TRBV30 and TRBJ2-5; no reliable D call. The V end was cut by 0 bases, the J end by 5 bases, with 13 bases between. Germline lookup yields CDR1 GTSNPN and CDR2 SVGIG (reference sequence). This CDR3 comprises 14 residues. DNA for the CDR3: TGTGCCTGGAGTGTATCAGGTTCGCGTGAGACCCAGTACTTC. Protein product: CAWSVSGSRETQYF.

In its sample, this clone was seen a few times. V usage is TRBV7-8 and J usage is TRBJ2-1; 12 bases agree with TRBD1. Germline CDR1 and CDR2: SGHVS and FQNEAQ. The CDR3 spans 16 residues. The ends lost 6 bases at V and 5 bases at J; junction bases unmatched: 8. In nucleotides, the CDR3 is TGTGCCAGCAGTAACGGGGGGACAGGGGGCAACAATGAGCAGTTCTTC. Protein sequence: CASSNGGTGGNNEQFF. The full variable domain, rest sourced from reference TRBV7-8 and TRBJ2-1, is GAGVSQSPRYKVAKRGQDVALRCDPISGHVSLFWYQQALGQGPEFLTYFQNEAQLDKSGLPSDRFFAERPEGSVSTLKIQRTQQEDSAVYLCASSNGGTGGNNEQFFGPGTRLTVL.

For the CDR3, the DNA is TGTGCCACCAGCAGAGGAGCGGGGGCCACCCACGTGAATGAGCAGTTCTTC. It is translated as CATSRGAGATHVNEQFF. The gene calls are TRBV15 and TRBJ2-1; TRBD2 agrees at 8 bases. Germline assignment: CDR1 LNHNV and CDR2 YYDKDF (reference sequence). Trimming cost V 1 base and J 7 bases; bases outside gene matches: 12. This CDR3 spans 17 amino acids.

A few counts support this clone. V gene TRBV2 combines with J gene TRBJ1-5; 7 nucleotides align to TRBD1. V lost 4 bases, J lost 3 bases, and 3 bases stayed unmatched. The CDR3 is 14 residues long. In germline, CDR1 is SNHLY, CDR2 FYNNEI. CDR3 nucleotides: TGTGCCAGCAGTGGGACAGGTTACAATCAGCCCCAGCATTTT. It translates to CASSGTGYNQPQHF. Full variable domain (missing parts from reference TRBV2 and TRBJ1-5): EPEVTQTPSHQVTQMGQEVILRCVPISNHLYFYWYRQILGQKVEFLVSFYNNEISEKSEIFDDQFSVERPDGSNFTLKIRSTKLEDSAMYFCASSGTGYNQPQHFGDGTRLSIL.

The chain recombines TRBV9 with TRBJ1-1, with D unclear. The length of the CDR3 is 12 residues. V was trimmed by 0 bases and J by 3 bases, leaving 3 bases between them. Germline-derived CDR1 and CDR2 are SGDLS and YYNGEE. In nucleotides, the CDR3 is TGTGCCAGCAGCGTAGCAGACACTGAAGCTTTCTTT. Its translation: CASSVADTEAFF.

A single count supports this clone. This sample includes further DNA sequences coding for the same CDR3. V and J are TRBV2 and TRBJ2-3; 14 nucleotides match TRBD2. Germline-derived CDR1 and CDR2 are SNHLY and FYNNEI. CDR3 size: 17 residues. V lost 6 bases to trimming and J lost 0 bases; unmatched junction nucleotides: 5. The CDR3 DNA sequence: TGTGCCAGCAGCCGTTGGACTAGCGGGGGGAGCACAGATACGCAGTATTTT. Translating it yields CASSRWTSGGSTDTQYF.

This clone occurred once. This chain uses TRBV20-1 with TRBJ2-7; the D is unclear. Per germline, CDR1 DFQATT and CDR2 SNEGSKA (reference sequence). V was pared by 6 bases and J by 4 bases, with 10 bases between. This CDR3 has 11 amino acids. The CDR3 DNA sequence: TGCAGTGCGCTTACACAGTACGAGCAGTACTTC. Translating gives CSALTQYEQYF.

The chain uses TRBV9 and TRBJ2-5; 10 bases line up with TRBD1. CDR1 SGDLS and CDR2 YYNGEE come from the germline V gene. The CDR3 totals 16 residues. With 4 bases clipped from V and 2 bases from J, the junction kept 8 bases outside the gene matches. CDR3 in amino acids: CASSIWGTGVQETQYF. In DNA form, the CDR3 reads TGTGCCAGCAGCATATGGGGGACAGGGGTACAAGAGACCCAGTACTTC.

This clone was counted once. The chain is built from TRBV3-1 (or the pseudogene TRBV3-2) and TRBJ1-1; D ambiguous. The CDR3 has 12 residues. Germline CDR1 is LGHDT and CDR2 is YNNKEL (reference sequence). V was clipped by 3 bases and J by 4 bases, with 6 bases between them. CDR3 DNA: TGTGCCAGCAGCCAGGGCCCCACTGAAGCTTTCTTT. Residues: CASSQGPTEAFF.

V usage is TRBV28 and J usage is TRBJ1-1; possibly TRBD1 for D (6 bases). V was clipped by 5 bases and J by 0 bases, with 13 bases between them. CDR3 size: 15 residues. Germline lookup yields CDR1 MDHEN and CDR2 SYDVKM. The CDR3: CASSDFRTVNTEAFF. CDR3 nucleotide sequence: TGTGCCAGCAGTGATTTCAGGACAGTGAACACTGAAGCTTTCTTT.

The chain employs TRBV6-5 and TRBJ2-5; 8 bases align to TRBD1. CDR1 MNHEY and CDR2 SVGAGI come from the germline V gene. This CDR3 has 15 amino acids. V lost 0 bases, J lost 5 bases, and 5 bases stayed unmatched. The CDR3 loop is CASSYSQGVGETQYF. CDR3 nucleotides: TGTGCCAGCAGTTACTCACAGGGGGTTGGGGAGACCCAGTACTTC.